This TCR beta chain emerged from a study of blood T cell repertoires in COVID-19. Study-level information: PBMCs, B-cell-depleted T cells, or T cells provided the cDNA or gDNA that made up the material.

Those who participated ranged in age from roughly 18 to 90 years and resided in about two dozen US areas. In assigning cohorts, the study relied on participant-reported clinical history. Under the authors' procedure: Nucleated cell counts were estimated from reference gene primer amplification. Sequenced by immunoSEQ multiplex PCR; TCRdb stores in-frame clones only, minus some. V, J and clone size derive from that table, while D and trimming were established from the DNA sequence. The table records approximately 400,000 clones, 70% to 90% of them present only once. The germline gives CDR1 SNHLY, CDR2 FYNNEI. With 3 bases removed from V and 9 bases from J, the gap between germline ends came to 12 bases. The CDR3 covers 14 residues.

The J gene is TRBJ1-6, the V gene TRBV2; the D is unclear. The sequencing sample was made of PBMCs or T cells enriched from blood (not recorded which). The receptor was isolated from a woman aged 18 to 35 who had recovered from COVID-19. For the CDR3, the DNA is TGTGCCAGCAGTGACCCGAGGCGGGGTTCACCCCTCCACTTT. Protein: CASSDPRRGSPLHF.